The clone carrying this T cell receptor (beta chain) has only one observation. What it binds is not known. CDR1 SGDLS and CDR2 YYNGEE come from the germline V gene. V was shortened by 3 bases and J by 3 bases, with 21 bases between the two germline ends. The CDR3 length is 17 residues. Generated by immunoSEQ multiplex PCR, the TCRdb table keeps only in-frame clones and is missing some. The data contain 73,000 or so clones, roughly 89% of them singletons. The source of the sample is a study of graft-versus-host responses after intestinal transplantation. Study-level points and caveats: After transplant, early declines in HvG clones were associated with peak levels of circulating GvH clones.

The receptor was derived from a human donor who was the organ donor for an intestinal transplant. This chain connects TRBV9 to TRBJ1-2, with D perhaps TRBD1 (5 bases). The specimen was unstimulated CD8+ T cells sorted from spleen or lymph node cells, collected before transplant. The CDR3 loop is CASSESLSGDFDYGYTF. Here the CDR3 DNA reads TGTGCCAGCAGCGAGTCCCTCAGTGGGGACTTTGACTATGGCTACACCTTC. The full variable domain, rest sourced from reference TRBV9 and TRBJ1-2, is DSGVTQTPKHLITATGQRVTLRCSPRSGDLSVYWYQQSLDQGLQFLIQYYNGEERAKGNILERFSAQQFPDLHSELNLSSLELGDSALYFCASSESLSGDFDYGYTFGSGTRLTVV.